This entry describes one T cell receptor beta chain. Antigen unknown. These data are taken from a study of cytomegalovirus exposure and HLA in healthy donors. The study, taken as a whole, reports: According to a subsequent analysis, TCR clusters identified in the first cohort showed a tendency to co-occur across the approximately 120 validation repertoires. Most TCR sequences were seen very rarely across donors, but some public TCRs occurred in many. Cytomegalovirus association was assigned to approximately 160 TCR beta chains.

Separation from the roughly 670-subject first cohort characterized the 120-subject validation cohort, to which the donors belonged. The V gene's germline CDR1 is LNHNV and CDR2 YYDKDF (reference sequence). The germline V and J ends were trimmed by 5 bases and 3 bases, with 15 bases remaining between them. This CDR3 comprises 15 residues. The protocol was immunoSEQ multiplex PCR, while the TCRdb copy is restricted to in-frame clones and leaves out a portion. Of hundreds of thousands of clones listed, about nine tenths were seen once; the top ten hold around 3.3%. The rearrangement uses TRBV15 and TRBJ2-3; D is undetermined. The source is a woman in her 30s in good health and CMV-seronegative. Material: PBMCs. Here the CDR3 reads CATSAWAPRTDTQYF. Written as DNA, the CDR3 is TGTGCCACCAGCGCGTGGGCCCCCCGGACAGATACGCAGTATTTT.